In this sample, the clone carrying this T cell receptor beta chain turned up a few times. The antigen is not known. The authors ran the assay at deep level. Assay used: immunoSEQ multiplex PCR; TCRdb lists only in-frame clones, some missing. The data show about 2 million clones, about 95% seen once. The sample belongs to a study of shared clonotypes between healthy human individuals. Overall study: CD4 naive and memory got three plates each, CD8 naive two, CD8 memory one. Study-wide results and caveats: Naive CD4 clonotypes were shared across several donors at 5% to 6%.

CDR1 and CDR2 (germline): SGHAT, FQDESV (reference sequence). CDR3 length: 12 amino acids. Trimming shortened V by 5 bases and J by 0 bases, and 5 bases separated the two germline ends. CD45RO negativity and positive selection for CCR7 defined naive CD8 cells, a population that excluded terminally differentiated effector memory CD45RA+ cells. The receptor was derived from a man aged 18 to 29 in good health. This chain connects TRBV11-1 to TRBJ2-7; no firm D call. The sample comprised naive CD8+ T cells sorted from blood. The DNA for the CDR3 is TGTGCCAGCAGCCTGGTCTCCTACGAGCAGTACTTC. This sequence encodes CASSLVSYEQYF.